This T cell receptor beta chain stems from a study of cytotoxic CD8 clonotypes in ibrutinib-treated CLL. Study as a whole: Across the patients, roughly ten were relapsed/refractory, around 16 treatment-naive and 17 to 18 IGHV unmutated. Findings and caveats of the study: Clonality was elevated at ibrutinib response and had returned toward baseline at progression. Sampling times (in sustained-remission versus progressing patients) were not the same.

Libraries were prepared by immunoSEQ multiplex PCR; TCRdb keeps only in-frame clonotypes and omits some of them. The table records approximately 210,000 clones, 55% to 85% of them present only once. Cryopreserved PBMCs provided 2 to 2.5 micrograms of genomic DNA for the TCR beta libraries. Remarks on this clone: Its target is unknown.

The CDR3 has 21 residues. V lost 4 bases and J lost 2, with 29 bases in between. CDR1 and CDR2 (germline): LNHDA, SQIVND (reference sequence). The TCR sequence derives from a human donor with chronic lymphocytic leukemia. The chain is built from TRBV19 and TRBJ2-2; perhaps TRBD1 as D (6 bases). The sequenced sample was PBMCs, obtained after 24 months of ibrutinib treatment. The CDR3 spells CASSTYGRRWAGAGNTGELFF. CDR3 nucleotide sequence: TGTGCCAGTAGTACATACGGTCGTAGGTGGGCAGGGGCGGGCAACACCGGGGAGCTGTTTTTT.